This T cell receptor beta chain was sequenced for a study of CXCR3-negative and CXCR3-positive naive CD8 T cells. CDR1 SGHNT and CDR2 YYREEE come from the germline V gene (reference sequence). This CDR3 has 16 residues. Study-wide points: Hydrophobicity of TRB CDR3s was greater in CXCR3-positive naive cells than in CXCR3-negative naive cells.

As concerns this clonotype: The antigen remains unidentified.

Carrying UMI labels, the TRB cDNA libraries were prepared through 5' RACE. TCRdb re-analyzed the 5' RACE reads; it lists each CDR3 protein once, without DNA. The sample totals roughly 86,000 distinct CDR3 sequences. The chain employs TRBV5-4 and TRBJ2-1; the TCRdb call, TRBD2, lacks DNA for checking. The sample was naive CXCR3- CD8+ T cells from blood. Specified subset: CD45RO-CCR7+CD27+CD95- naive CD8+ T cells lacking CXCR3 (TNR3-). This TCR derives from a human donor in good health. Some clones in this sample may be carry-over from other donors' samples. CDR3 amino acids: CASSLASIGLANEQFF.